This TCR beta chain came from a study of T cell responses to AZD1222 COVID-19 vaccine. About the research overall: Second doses were pooled across both intervals (about 4 or about 12 weeks). Study-wide findings and caveats: White British people made up most donors, females outnumbered males, and clonal diversity was possibly underestimated. Dominant at 160-218 and 743-854, vaccine-associated CD4 TCRs also spanned spike. Per reports, nearly half of all spike-specific TCRs target regions that are unmutated in variants.

The V and J ends lost 6 bases and 1 base respectively, with 9 bases between them. The germline CDR1 and CDR2 sequences are MRHNA and SNTAGT. This CDR3 contains 14 residues. Regarding this clone: The antigen is undetermined.

The table came from immunoSEQ multiplex PCR; TCRdb's copy has only in-frame clones and leaves some out. This sample carries about 180,000 clones, 88% of them seen once, and the ten largest clones take around 0.5%. The V gene is TRBV6-4, the J gene TRBJ2-2, with D uncertain. The sequence was obtained from an adult in good health. The material was peripheral blood, obtained on day 0 of AZD1222 vaccination. CDR3 bases: TGTGCCAGCAGGGTGGCTCAGAACACCGGGGAGCTGTTTTTT. Amino acid sequence: CASRVAQNTGELFF.